This T cell receptor (beta chain) was retrieved from a study of graft-versus-host responses after intestinal transplantation. At the level of the study: Anti-thymocyte globulin induction preceded about 3 years of tacrolimus and steroid maintenance in all recipients.

The CDR3 runs to 14 residues. J was trimmed by 3 bases and V by 1 base; bases with no gene match: 2. CDR1 is ENHRY and CDR2 is SYGVKD in the germline V gene. Using immunoSEQ multiplex PCR, the repertoire was profiled, and TCRdb retains in-frame clones only, with some absent. The sample lists 99,000 or so clones; 80% to 95% were seen once. Study conclusions and caveats: Early post-transplant declines in HvG were associated with peak levels of circulating GvH clones.

A remark on this clone: Its antigen is unknown.

Sequencing was performed on unstimulated CD8+ T cells sorted from spleen or lymph node cells, taken before transplant. This clonotype originated in a human donor who was the organ donor for an intestinal transplant. The V and J genes are TRBV10-3 and TRBJ2-5; 7 bases are shared with TRBD1. The CDR3 nucleotides read TGTGCCATCAGTGAGTGGGACAGCGAAGAGACCCAGTACTTC. Translation: CAISEWDSEETQYF.